This T cell receptor beta chain derives from a study of blood T cells in healthy people across ages. Overall study results and limits: Reliance upon unsorted PBMCs precluded definitive naive versus antigen-experienced comparison. Among T cells, TCR beta diversity per million cells dropped roughly linearly as age rose.

Remarks on this clonotype: The antigen is not known.

Total RNA, at least 6 micrograms per sample, was extracted from PBMCs. Next came a second PCR, run for roughly 6 to 11 cycles, which used a sample-barcoded 5' primer along with a J-beta primer mix. All cDNA molecules were each tagged by a template-switch adaptor with 12 random nucleotides. TCRdb used MiXCR to reprocess the 5' RACE reads, holding one entry per CDR3 protein. Here the sample spans 1.5 million to 1.8 million distinct CDR3 sequences, about 42% being singletons. Germline CDR1 reads DFQATT; CDR2 reads SNEGSKA (reference sequence). The ends were cut back, 3 bases at V and 7 bases at J, with 18 bases in the middle. CDR3 size: 14 residues.

Sequenced input: blood. This TCR was recovered from a woman aged 18-35 years in good health. The chain links TRBV20-1 to TRBJ1-2; D uncertain. CDR3 loop: CSASLTAFLGGYTF. The CDR3 DNA is TGCAGTGCTAGTCTAACCGCATTTCTGGGTGGCTACACCTTC.